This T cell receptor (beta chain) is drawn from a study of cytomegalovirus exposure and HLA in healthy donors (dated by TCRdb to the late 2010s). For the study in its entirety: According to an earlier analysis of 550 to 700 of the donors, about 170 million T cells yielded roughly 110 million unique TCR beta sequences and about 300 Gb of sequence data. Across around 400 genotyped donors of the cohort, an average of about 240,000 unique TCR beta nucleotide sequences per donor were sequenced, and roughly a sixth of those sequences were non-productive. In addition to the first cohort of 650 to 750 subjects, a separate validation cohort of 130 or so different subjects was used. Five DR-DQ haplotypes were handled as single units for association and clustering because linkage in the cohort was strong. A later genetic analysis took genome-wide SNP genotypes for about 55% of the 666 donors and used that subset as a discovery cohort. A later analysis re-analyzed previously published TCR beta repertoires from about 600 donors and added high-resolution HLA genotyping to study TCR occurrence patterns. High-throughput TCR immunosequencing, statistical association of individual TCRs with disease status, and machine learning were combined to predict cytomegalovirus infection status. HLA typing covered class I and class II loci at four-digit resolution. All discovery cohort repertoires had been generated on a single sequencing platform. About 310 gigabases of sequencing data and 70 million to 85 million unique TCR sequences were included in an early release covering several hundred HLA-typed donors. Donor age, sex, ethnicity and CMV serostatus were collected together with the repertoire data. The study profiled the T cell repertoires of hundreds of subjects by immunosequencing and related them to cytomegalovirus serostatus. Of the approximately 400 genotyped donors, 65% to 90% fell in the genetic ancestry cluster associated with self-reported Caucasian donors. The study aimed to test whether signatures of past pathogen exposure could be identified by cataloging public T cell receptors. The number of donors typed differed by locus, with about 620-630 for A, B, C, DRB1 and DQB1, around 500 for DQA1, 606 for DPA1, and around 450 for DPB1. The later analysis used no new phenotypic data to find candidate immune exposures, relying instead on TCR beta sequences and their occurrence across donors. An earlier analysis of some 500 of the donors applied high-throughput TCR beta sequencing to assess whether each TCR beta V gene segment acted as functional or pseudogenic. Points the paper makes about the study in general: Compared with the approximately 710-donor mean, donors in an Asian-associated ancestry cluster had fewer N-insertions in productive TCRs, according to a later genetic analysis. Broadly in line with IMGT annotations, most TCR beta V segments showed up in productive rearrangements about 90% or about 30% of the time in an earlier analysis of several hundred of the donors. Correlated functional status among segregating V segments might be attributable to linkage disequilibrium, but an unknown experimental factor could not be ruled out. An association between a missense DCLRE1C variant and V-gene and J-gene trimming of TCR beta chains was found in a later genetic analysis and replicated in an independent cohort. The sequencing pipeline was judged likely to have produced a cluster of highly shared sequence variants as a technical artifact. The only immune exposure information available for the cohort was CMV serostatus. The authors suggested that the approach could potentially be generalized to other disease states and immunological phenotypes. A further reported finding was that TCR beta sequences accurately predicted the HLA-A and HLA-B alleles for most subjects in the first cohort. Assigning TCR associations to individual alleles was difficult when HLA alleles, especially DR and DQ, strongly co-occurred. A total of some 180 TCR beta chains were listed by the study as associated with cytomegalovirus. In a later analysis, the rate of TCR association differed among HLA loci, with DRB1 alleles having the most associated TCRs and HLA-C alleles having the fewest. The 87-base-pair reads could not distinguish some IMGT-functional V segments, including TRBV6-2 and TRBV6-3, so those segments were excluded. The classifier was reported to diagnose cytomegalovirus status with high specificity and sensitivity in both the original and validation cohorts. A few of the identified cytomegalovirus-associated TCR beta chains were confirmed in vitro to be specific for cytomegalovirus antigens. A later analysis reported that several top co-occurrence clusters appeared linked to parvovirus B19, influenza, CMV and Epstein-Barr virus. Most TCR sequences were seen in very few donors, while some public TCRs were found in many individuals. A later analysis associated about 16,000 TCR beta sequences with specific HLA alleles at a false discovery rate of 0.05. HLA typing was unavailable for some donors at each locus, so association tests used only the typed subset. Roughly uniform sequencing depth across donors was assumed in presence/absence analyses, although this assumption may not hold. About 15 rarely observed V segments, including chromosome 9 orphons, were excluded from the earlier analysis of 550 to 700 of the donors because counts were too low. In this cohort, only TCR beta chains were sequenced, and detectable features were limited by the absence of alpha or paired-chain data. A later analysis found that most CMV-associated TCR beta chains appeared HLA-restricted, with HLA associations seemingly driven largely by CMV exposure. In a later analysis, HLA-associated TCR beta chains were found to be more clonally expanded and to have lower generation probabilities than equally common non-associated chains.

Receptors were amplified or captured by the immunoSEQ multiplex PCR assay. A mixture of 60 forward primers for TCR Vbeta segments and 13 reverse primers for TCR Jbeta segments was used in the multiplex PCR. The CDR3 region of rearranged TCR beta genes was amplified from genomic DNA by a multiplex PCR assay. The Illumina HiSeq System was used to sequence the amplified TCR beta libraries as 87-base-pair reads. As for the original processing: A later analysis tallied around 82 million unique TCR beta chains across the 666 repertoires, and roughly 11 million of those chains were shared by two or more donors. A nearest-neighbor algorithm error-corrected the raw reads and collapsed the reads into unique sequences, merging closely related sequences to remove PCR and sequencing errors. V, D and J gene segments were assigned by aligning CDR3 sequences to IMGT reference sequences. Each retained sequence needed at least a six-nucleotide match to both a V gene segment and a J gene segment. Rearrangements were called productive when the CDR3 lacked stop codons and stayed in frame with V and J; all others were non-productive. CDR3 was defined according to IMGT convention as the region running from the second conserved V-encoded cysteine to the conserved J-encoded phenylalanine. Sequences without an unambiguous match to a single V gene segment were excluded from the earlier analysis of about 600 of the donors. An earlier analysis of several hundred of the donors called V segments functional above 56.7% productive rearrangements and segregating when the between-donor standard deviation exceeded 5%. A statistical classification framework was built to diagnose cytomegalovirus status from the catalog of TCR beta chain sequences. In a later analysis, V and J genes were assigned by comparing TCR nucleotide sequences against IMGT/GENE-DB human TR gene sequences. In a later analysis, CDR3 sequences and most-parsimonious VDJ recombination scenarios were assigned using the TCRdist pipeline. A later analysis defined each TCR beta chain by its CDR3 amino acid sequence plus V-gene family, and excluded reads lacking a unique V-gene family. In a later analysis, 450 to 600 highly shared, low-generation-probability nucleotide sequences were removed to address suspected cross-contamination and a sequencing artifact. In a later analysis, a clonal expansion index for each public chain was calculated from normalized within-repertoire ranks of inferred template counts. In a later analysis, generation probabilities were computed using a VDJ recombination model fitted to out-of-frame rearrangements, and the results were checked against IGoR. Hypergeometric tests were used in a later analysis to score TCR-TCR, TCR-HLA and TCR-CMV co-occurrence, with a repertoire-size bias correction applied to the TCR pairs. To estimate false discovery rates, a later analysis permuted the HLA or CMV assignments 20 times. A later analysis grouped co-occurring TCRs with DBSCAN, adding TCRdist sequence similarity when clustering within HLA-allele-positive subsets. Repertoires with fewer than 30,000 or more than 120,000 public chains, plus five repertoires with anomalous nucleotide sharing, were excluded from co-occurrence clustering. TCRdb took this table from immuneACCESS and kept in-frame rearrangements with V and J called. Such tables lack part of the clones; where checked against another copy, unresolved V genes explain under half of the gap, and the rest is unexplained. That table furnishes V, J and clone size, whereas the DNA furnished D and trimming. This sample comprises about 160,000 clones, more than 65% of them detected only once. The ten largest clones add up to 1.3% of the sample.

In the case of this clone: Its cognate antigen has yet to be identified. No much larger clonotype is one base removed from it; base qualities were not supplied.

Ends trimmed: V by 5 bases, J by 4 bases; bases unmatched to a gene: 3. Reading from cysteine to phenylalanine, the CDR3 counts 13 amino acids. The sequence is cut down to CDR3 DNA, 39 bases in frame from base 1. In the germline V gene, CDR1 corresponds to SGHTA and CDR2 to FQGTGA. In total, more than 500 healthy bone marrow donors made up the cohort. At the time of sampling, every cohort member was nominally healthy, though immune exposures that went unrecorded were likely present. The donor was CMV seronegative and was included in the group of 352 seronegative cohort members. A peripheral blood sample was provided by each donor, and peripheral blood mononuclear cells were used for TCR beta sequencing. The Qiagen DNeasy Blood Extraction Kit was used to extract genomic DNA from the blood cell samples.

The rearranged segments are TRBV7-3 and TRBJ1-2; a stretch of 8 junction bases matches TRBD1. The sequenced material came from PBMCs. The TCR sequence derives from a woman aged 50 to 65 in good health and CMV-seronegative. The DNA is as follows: TGTGCCAGCAGCCCTGGACAGGGCTATGGCTACACCTTC. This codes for CASSPGQGYGYTF.